These 19 T cell receptor beta chains were sequenced from one sample in a study of T cell changes during pregnancy in multiple sclerosis. Using immunoSEQ multiplex PCR, the repertoire was profiled, and TCRdb retains in-frame clones only, with some absent. The repertoire includes approximately 74,000 clones, roughly nine tenths of them detected once, and 3% to 3.5% sits in the top ten. The sample here was peripheral blood, taken before pregnancy. These receptor sequences come from a female donor with multiple sclerosis, enrolled in a pregnancy study.

This clone was seen just once. V usage is TRBV18 and J usage is TRBJ1-5; 9 positions agree with TRBD1. Per the germline V gene, CDR1 is KGHSH and CDR2 is LQKENI. J was trimmed by 1 base and V by 3 bases; bases with no gene match: 13. The CDR3 loop spans 19 amino acids. The CDR3: CASSPGGTGYIVSNQPQHF. CDR3 bases: TGTGCCAGCTCACCTGGGGGGACAGGGTATATCGTAAGCAATCAGCCCCAGCATTTT.

The chain combines TRBV30 with TRBJ2-2; 8 bases agree with TRBD2. There are 14 residues in the CDR3. V trimming: 4 bases; J trimming: 4 bases; junction bases outside the gene matches: 5. In germline, CDR1 is GTSNPN, CDR2 SVGIG (reference sequence). The CDR3 here is CAWKVAGGTGELFF. For the CDR3, the DNA is TGTGCCTGGAAGGTTGCGGGGGGCACCGGGGAGCTGTTTTTT. Variable domain in full (rest from reference TRBV30 and TRBJ2-2): SQTIHQWPATLVQPVGSPLSLECTVEGTSNPNLYWYRQAAGRGLQLLFYSVGIGQISSEVPQNLSASRPQDRQFILSSKKLLLSDSGFYLCAWKVAGGTGELFFGEGSRLTVL.

Only a few counts were recorded for this clone. V and J are TRBV27 and TRBJ1-3; D gene uncertain. The V and J ends lost 6 bases and 0 bases respectively, with 6 bases between them. The CDR3 runs 13 residues. Germline CDR1 reads MNHEY; CDR2 reads SMNVEV (reference sequence). CDR3 in amino acids: CASSPSSGNTIYF. The DNA for the CDR3 is TGTGCCAGCAGCCCCAGCTCTGGAAACACCATATATTTT.

The chain uses TRBV10-2 and TRBJ1-5; D not certain. Germline V gene data show CDR1 as WSHSY and CDR2 as SAAADI. This CDR3 comprises 14 residues. V dropped 0 bases and J dropped 0 bases, with 3 bases sitting between them. The CDR3 region is CASSESYSNQPQHF. The CDR3 DNA reads TGCGCCAGCAGTGAGTCCTATAGCAATCAGCCCCAGCATTTT.

The rearrangement joins TRBV9 to TRBJ1-6; no reliable D call. The V gene's germline CDR1 is SGDLS and CDR2 YYNGEE. The CDR3 contains 15 residues. V was pared by 4 bases and J by 11 bases, with 19 bases between. The CDR3 region is CASSPGVSTDAPLHF. The CDR3 nucleotides are TGTGCCAGCAGCCCCGGGGTCTCGACGGATGCACCCCTCCACTTT.

This clone has only one observation. This chain uses TRBV12-5 with TRBJ1-2; D is perhaps TRBD1 (6 bases). Trimming took off 6 bases at V and 0 bases at J, with 20 bases between the two ends. Germline V lookup: CDR1 LGHNT, CDR2 FRNRAP. CDR3 size: 17 residues. The CDR3 nucleotides are TGTGCTAGTGGCCGACTGACAGGCGTTGCTACTAACTATGGCTACACCTTC. Its protein is CASGRLTGVATNYGYTF.

This clone was counted once. The chain uses TRBV29-1 and TRBJ1-2, with TRBD1 as a possible D gene (6 bases). V dropped 6 bases and J dropped 4 bases, with 12 bases sitting between them. CDR3 length: 12 amino acids. Germline lookup yields CDR1 SQVTM and CDR2 ANQGSEA. CDR3 in amino acids: CSVAWTAYGYTF. DNA of the CDR3: TGCAGCGTCGCCTGGACAGCCTATGGCTACACCTTC.

The chain has TRBV20-1 and TRBJ1-2; D is possibly TRBD1 (6 bases). This CDR3 has 11 amino acids. Per the germline V gene, CDR1 is DFQATT and CDR2 is SNEGSKA (reference sequence). The ends were cut back, 6 bases at V and 7 bases at J, with 12 bases in the middle. The CDR3 sequence: CSARAGVGYTF. CDR3 nucleotide sequence: TGCAGTGCGCGCGCAGGGGTTGGCTACACCTTC.

This clone has only one observation. This chain links TRBV2 with TRBJ1-5; possible D gene TRBD1, 5 bases. V gave up 6 bases and J gave up 5 bases, with 8 bases separating them. The germline CDR1 and CDR2 sequences are SNHLY and FYNNEI. The CDR3 loop spans 12 amino acids. CDR3 nucleotide sequence: TGTGCCAGCAGGACACAGGATCAGCCCCAGCATTTT. Protein: CASRTQDQPQHF.

The V gene is TRBV7-9, the J gene TRBJ2-3; the D gene is possibly TRBD1 (6 bases). V was clipped by 7 bases and J by 6 bases, with 26 bases between them. The V gene's germline CDR1 is SEHNR and CDR2 FQNEAQ (reference sequence). The CDR3 covers 17 residues. CDR3 amino acids: CASTYFAGTPGGDTQYF. DNA of the CDR3: TGTGCCAGCACCTACTTCGCCGGGACACCGGGCGGGGATACGCAGTATTTT.

This rearrangement joins TRBV6-5 to TRBJ2-5, with D tentatively TRBD2 (5 bases). CDR1 is MNHEY, CDR2 SVGAGI, per germline. V was pared by 5 bases and J by 2 bases, with 6 bases between. The CDR3 contains 12 residues. In DNA form, the CDR3 reads TGTGCCAGCAGTACTAGTCAAGAGACCCAGTACTTC. Translation: CASSTSQETQYF.

V gene TRBV12-5 combines with J gene TRBJ2-1; a weak D match, TRBD2 (5 bases). V was cut by 3 bases and J by 0 bases, with 12 bases left in between. Germline CDR1 and CDR2: LGHNT and FRNRAP. This CDR3 is built from 16 residues. CDR3 nucleotides: TGTGCTAGTGGTTTCGGCGGGCGCAGCTCCTACAATGAGCAGTTCTTC. Amino acids: CASGFGGRSSYNEQFF.

The rearrangement joins TRBV6-1 to TRBJ2-7, with 9 nucleotides matching TRBD1. The CDR3 runs to 15 residues. Looked up from germline, CDR1 is MNHNS and CDR2 is SASEGT. V gave up 3 bases and J gave up 3 bases; unmatched junction bases: 6. CDR3: CASSDAGTGYYEQYF. CDR3 nucleotides: TGTGCCAGCAGTGATGCCGGGACAGGGTACTACGAGCAGTACTTC.

This clone was picked up one time. The chain couples TRBV9 to TRBJ2-1; a weak D match, TRBD2 (6 bases). CDR1 SGDLS and CDR2 YYNGEE come from the germline V gene. Trimming removed 3 bases from V and 2 bases from J, with 12 bases in between. The CDR3 extends over 15 amino acids. For the CDR3, the DNA is TGTGCCAGCAGCGCGCGGGACCGGACCTACAATGAGCAGTTCTTC. Its translation: CASSARDRTYNEQFF.

This chain joins TRBV4-3 and TRBJ2-7, with D perhaps matching TRBD2 (6 bases). The CDR3 contains 15 residues. CDR1 and CDR2 (germline): LGHNA, YSLEER. Trimming took 4 bases from V and 0 from J, leaving 13 bases between them. The CDR3 protein is CASSPGTSLSYEQYF. CDR3 bases: TGCGCCAGCAGCCCCGGGACTTCTCTCTCCTACGAGCAGTACTTC.

The DNA for the CDR3 is TGTGCCAGTAGTGAAGGAACAGGGGTCTATGGCTACACCTTC. Its translation is CASSEGTGVYGYTF. The gene calls are TRBV19 and TRBJ1-2; 7 nucleotides align to TRBD1. V was clipped by 5 bases and J by 4 bases; unmatched bases: 7. The CDR3 totals 14 residues. Germline V gene data show CDR1 as LNHDA and CDR2 as SQIVND (reference sequence).

The J gene is TRBJ2-1, the V gene TRBV27; D call uncertain. CDR1 is MNHEY, CDR2 SMNVEV, per germline (reference sequence). The CDR3 is made up of 15 amino acids. Deletions cut 6 bases from V and 0 bases from J, with 12 bases between. In DNA, the CDR3 is TGTGCCAGCAGAACGACTCAGAGCTCCTACAATGAGCAGTTCTTC. Residues: CASRTTQSSYNEQFF.

This clone came up once. The V gene is TRBV27, the J gene TRBJ2-5; D not resolved. Germline lookup yields CDR1 MNHEY and CDR2 SMNVEV (reference sequence). Trimming stripped 3 bases from V and 5 bases from J, with 4 bases between. There are 11 residues in the CDR3. In nucleotides, the CDR3 is TGTGCCAGCAGTTTCCTGGAGACCCAGTACTTC. Translation: CASSFLETQYF.

The V call is TRBV27, the J call TRBJ2-7; 7 bases fit TRBD2. The CDR3 contains 14 residues. V shed 5 bases, J shed 0 bases, and the junction held 4 bases outside the gene matches. In germline, CDR1 is MNHEY, CDR2 SMNVEV (reference sequence). CDR3 in amino acids: CASSTGGSSYEQYF. DNA for the CDR3: TGTGCCAGCAGTACCGGGGGGAGCTCCTACGAGCAGTACTTC.